This T cell receptor (beta chain) was sequenced in a study of shared clonotypes between healthy human individuals. This clone ranks as medium-sized. TCRdb's copy holds only in-frame clones and misses some; the assay was immunoSEQ multiplex PCR. The data hold more than 450,000 clones, with about four fifths observed a single time. Trimming took 9 bases from V and 0 from J; bases not matched to a gene: 10. The CDR3 extends over 16 amino acids. In germline, CDR1 is SNHLY, CDR2 FYNNEI. This clonotype was obtained from a woman in her forties in good health. Some clones in this sample may be carry-over from other donors' samples. Sequencing was performed on PBMCs. V usage is TRBV2 and J usage is TRBJ2-7, with TRBD2 matching over 11 bases. As DNA, the CDR3 is TGTGCCAGTAAGGGACTAGCGGTAACTGACTCCTACGAGCAGTACTTC. The encoded protein is CASKGLAVTDSYEQYF.